The sequence of this T cell receptor beta chain was determined in a study of regulatory T cells in long-lasting Graves disease. Trimming cost V 5 bases and J 8 bases; bases outside gene matches: 8. This CDR3 has 13 amino acids. Points from the study as a whole: Less diverse TCR repertoires were seen in persistent Graves' patients than in newly diagnosed ones. Newly diagnosed patients shared more than 750 public clonotypes; persistent patients shared around 2,800.

Noted time point: newly diagnosed GD, antithyroid drugs for less than 3 months. Generation of the TCR library employed RNA extracted from PBMCs. Each of the patients was recruited from an endocrinology department situated in Xi'an, China. Many counts were recorded for this clonotype. The antigen is not known. With iRepertoire HTBI primers and Arm-PCR of CDR3 regions, TCR beta libraries were built. Each CDR3 protein gets one entry after TCRdb re-called the multiplex PCR reads with MiXCR. The table lists 400,000 to 450,000 distinct CDR3 sequences, around 17% of them singletons. Another study also made use of these data, one on T cells in Graves' hyperthyroidism and ophthalmopathy.

V usage is TRBV12-3 or TRBV12-4 and J usage is TRBJ1-2; 7 positions match TRBD1. The sample was peripheral blood mononuclear cells (PBMCs), taken at new diagnosis, from a patient treated with antithyroid drugs. This receptor was identified in a woman between 25 and 40 years old with Graves disease. The CDR3 nucleotides read TGTGCCAGCAGTCCCCGACAGGGTAGCGGCTACACCTTC. As protein: CASSPRQGSGYTF.